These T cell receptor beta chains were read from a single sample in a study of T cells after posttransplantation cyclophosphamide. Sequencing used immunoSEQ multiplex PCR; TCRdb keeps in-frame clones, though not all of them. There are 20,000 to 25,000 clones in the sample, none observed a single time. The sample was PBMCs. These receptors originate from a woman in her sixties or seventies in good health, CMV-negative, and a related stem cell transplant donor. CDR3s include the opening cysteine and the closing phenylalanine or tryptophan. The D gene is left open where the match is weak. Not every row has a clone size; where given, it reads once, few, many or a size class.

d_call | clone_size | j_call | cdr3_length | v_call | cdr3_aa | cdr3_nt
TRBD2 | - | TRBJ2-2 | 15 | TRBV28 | CASSLRTSNTGELFF | TGTGCCAGCAGTTTGAGGACTAGCAACACCGGGGAGCTGTTTTTT
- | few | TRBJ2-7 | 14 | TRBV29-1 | CSVEEDSDTYEQYF | TGCAGCGTTGAAGAGGACAGCGATACCTACGAGCAGTACTTC
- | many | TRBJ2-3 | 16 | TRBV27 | CASSFNSIISTDTQYF | TGTGCCAGCAGTTTTAACAGCATCATTAGCACAGATACGCAGTATTTT
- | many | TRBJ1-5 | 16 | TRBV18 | CASSSGGGGGNQPQHF | TGTGCCAGCTCTAGCGGGGGGGGCGGTGGCAATCAGCCCCAGCATTTT
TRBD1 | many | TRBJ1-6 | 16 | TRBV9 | CASSQGVGQSHSPLHF | TGTGCCAGCAGCCAGGGGGTAGGACAGAGTCATTCACCCCTCCACTTT
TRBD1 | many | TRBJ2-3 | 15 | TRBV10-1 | CASPQGAGSTDTQYF | TGCGCCAGCCCACAGGGGGCTGGGAGCACAGATACGCAGTATTTT
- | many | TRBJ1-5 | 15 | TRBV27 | CASSPHDGVYQPQHF | TGTGCCAGCAGTCCCCATGACGGGGTTTATCAGCCCCAGCATTTT
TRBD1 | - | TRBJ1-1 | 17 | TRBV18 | CASSPHRDRGLGTEAFF | TGTGCCAGCTCACCACACCGGGACAGGGGGCTCGGAACTGAAGCTTTCTTT
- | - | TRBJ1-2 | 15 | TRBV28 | CASSRIPQGSYGYTF | TGTGCCAGCAGTCGAATTCCCCAGGGGAGTTATGGCTACACCTTC
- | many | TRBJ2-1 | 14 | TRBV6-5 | CASTLTRGNNEQFF | TGTGCCAGCACCCTTACCCGGGGTAACAATGAGCAGTTCTTC
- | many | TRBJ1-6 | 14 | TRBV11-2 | CASSLDWRNSPLHF | TGTGCCAGCAGCTTAGATTGGCGGAATTCACCCCTCCACTTT
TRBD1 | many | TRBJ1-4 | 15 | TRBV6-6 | CASSSPTGSTEKLFF | TGTGCCAGCAGTTCCCCGACAGGGTCAACTGAAAAACTGTTTTTT
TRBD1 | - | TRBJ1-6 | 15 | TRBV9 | CASSVTGGANSPLHF | TGTGCCAGCAGCGTGACAGGGGGTGCGAATTCACCCCTCCACTTT
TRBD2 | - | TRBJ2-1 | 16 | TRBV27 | CASRPQTSGNYNEQFF | TGTGCCAGCAGACCCCAGACTAGCGGGAACTACAATGAGCAGTTCTTC
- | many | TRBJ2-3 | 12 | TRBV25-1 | CASSKHTDTQYF | TGTGCCAGCAGCAAACACACAGATACGCAGTATTTT
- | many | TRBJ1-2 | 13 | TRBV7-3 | CASSLGGPYGYTF | TGTGCCAGCAGCTTGGGGGGACCATATGGCTACACCTTC
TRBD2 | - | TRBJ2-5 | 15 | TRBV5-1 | CASSPEAGARETQYF | TGCGCCAGCAGCCCCGAAGCGGGGGCGAGGGAGACCCAGTACTTC
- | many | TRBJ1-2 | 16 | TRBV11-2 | CASSLEYRRGNYGYTF | TGTGCCAGCAGCTTAGAATACAGGCGGGGTAACTATGGCTACACCTTC
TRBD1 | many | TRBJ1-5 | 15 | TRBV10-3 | CAIRAGQGRNQPQHF | TGTGCCATCCGGGCAGGACAGGGGAGGAATCAGCCCCAGCATTTT
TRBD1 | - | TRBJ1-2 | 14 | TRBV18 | CASSATGDSSGYTF | TGTGCCAGCTCAGCGACAGGGGACAGTAGTGGCTACACCTTC
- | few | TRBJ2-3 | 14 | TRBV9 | CASSAGSSTDTQYF | TGTGCCAGCAGCGCCGGGAGTAGTACAGATACGCAGTATTTT
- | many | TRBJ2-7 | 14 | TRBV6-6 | CASSYGVGAYEQYF | TGTGCCAGCAGTTATGGGGTAGGGGCCTACGAGCAGTACTTC
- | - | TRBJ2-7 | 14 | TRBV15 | CATSRARGPYEQYF | TGTGCCACCAGCAGAGCGAGAGGGCCCTACGAGCAGTACTTC
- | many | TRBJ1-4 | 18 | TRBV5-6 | CASSLLSGGGRTNEKLFF | TGTGCCAGCAGCCTGCTTTCGGGCGGGGGGAGAACTAATGAAAAACTGTTTTTT
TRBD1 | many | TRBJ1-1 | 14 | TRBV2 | CASRGQGPTPEAFF | TGTGCCAGCAGAGGACAGGGGCCTACTCCTGAAGCTTTCTTT
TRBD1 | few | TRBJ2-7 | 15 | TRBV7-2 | CASSLGPGQGTLRYF | TGTGCCAGCAGCTTGGGGCCGGGACAGGGAACCCTCCGGTACTTC
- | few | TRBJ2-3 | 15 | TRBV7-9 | CARSGGGGRTDTQYF | TGTGCCAGGAGCGGAGGGGGGGGGCGCACAGATACGCAGTATTTT
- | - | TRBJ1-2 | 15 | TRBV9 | CASSPHRVWNYGYTF | TGTGCCAGCAGCCCCCACAGGGTGTGGAACTATGGCTACACCTTC
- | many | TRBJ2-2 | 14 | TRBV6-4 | CASEPEGGTGELFF | TGTGCCAGCGAACCCGAGGGGGGGACCGGGGAGCTGTTTTTT
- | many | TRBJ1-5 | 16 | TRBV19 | CASSMALGTRNQPQHF | TGTGCCAGTAGTATGGCCCTTGGGACACGAAATCAGCCCCAGCATTTT
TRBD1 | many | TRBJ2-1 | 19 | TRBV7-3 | CASSSRPDRPGTGFDEQFF | TGTGCCAGCAGCTCCCGCCCTGACAGGCCCGGGACAGGGTTTGATGAGCAGTTCTTC
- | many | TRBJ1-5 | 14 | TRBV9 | CASSDKYSNQPQHF | TGTGCCAGCAGCGATAAATATAGCAATCAGCCCCAGCATTTT
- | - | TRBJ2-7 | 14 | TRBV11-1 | CASSLFQGSDEQYF | TGTGCCAGCAGCTTATTCCAGGGCTCCGACGAGCAGTACTTC
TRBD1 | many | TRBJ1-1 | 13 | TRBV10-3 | CAITQGQHTEAFF | TGTGCCATCACCCAGGGACAGCACACTGAAGCTTTCTTT
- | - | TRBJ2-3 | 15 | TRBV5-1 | CASSIGGGRGDTQYF | TGCGCCAGTTCAATAGGGGGAGGGCGAGGAGATACGCAGTATTTT
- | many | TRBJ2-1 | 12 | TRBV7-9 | CASSLSDNEQFF | TGTGCCAGCAGCTTAAGCGACAATGAGCAGTTCTTC
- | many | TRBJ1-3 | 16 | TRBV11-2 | CASSFGLGATGNTIYF | TGTGCCAGCAGCTTCGGACTGGGGGCGACGGGAAACACCATATATTTT
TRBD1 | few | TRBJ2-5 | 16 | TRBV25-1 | CASWGSSRTGSLEQYF | TGTGCCAGCTGGGGCTCTTCTCGGACAGGGTCGTTAGAGCAGTACTTC
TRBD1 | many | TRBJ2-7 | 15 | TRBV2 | CASSGLGDRNYEQYF | TGTGCCAGCAGTGGTCTCGGGGACAGGAACTACGAGCAGTACTTC
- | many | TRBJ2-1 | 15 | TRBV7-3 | CASSLTLDTYNEQFF | TGTGCCAGCAGCTTAACCCTGGACACCTACAATGAGCAGTTCTTC
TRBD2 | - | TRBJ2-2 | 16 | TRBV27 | CASSFGAGGRTGELFF | TGTGCCAGCAGTTTCGGAGCGGGAGGGCGCACCGGGGAGCTGTTTTTT
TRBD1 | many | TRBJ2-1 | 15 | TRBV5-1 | CASSLVATGGNEQFF | TGCGCCAGCAGCTTGGTTGCGACAGGGGGCAATGAGCAGTTCTTC
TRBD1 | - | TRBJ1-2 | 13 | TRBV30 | CAWKATGNYGYTF | TGTGCCTGGAAAGCGACAGGGAACTATGGCTACACCTTC
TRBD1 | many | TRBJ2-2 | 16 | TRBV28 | CASSPGTGGDTGELFF | TGTGCCAGCAGTCCCGGGACAGGGGGGGACACCGGGGAGCTGTTTTTT
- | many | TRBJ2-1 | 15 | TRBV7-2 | CASSSMQGGYNEQFF | TGTGCCAGTTCCTCAATGCAGGGGGGCTACAATGAGCAGTTCTTC
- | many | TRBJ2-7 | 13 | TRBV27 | CASSLGSRDEQYF | TGTGCCAGCAGTCTCGGCTCGCGGGACGAGCAGTACTTC